In its sample, the clone carrying this T cell receptor beta chain was seen once. Enrollees, about 18 to 89 years old, lived in approximately 24 US areas. Cohorts were assigned according to the clinical history that participants reported. This CDR3 region has 14 residues. The junction had 7 bases not matched to a gene; V was cut back by 7 bases and J by 7 bases. Germline V gives CDR1 MNHNY, CDR2 SVGAGI (reference sequence). Repertoires were generated with immunoSEQ multiplex PCR, while TCRdb's copy carries only in-frame clones and drops some. The top ten clones hold 8.5% to 10% of a sample with over 250,000 clones, roughly 89% of them seen once. This entry is derived from a study of blood T cell repertoires in COVID-19.

The TCR comes from a woman under 30 who had recovered from COVID-19. Sequenced material: PBMCs or T cells enriched from blood (not recorded which). This chain links TRBV6-6 with TRBJ2-1; 10 bases fit TRBD1. CDR3 region: CASTTTGGKNEQFF. For the CDR3, the DNA is TGTGCCAGCACCACGACAGGGGGCAAGAATGAGCAGTTCTTC.